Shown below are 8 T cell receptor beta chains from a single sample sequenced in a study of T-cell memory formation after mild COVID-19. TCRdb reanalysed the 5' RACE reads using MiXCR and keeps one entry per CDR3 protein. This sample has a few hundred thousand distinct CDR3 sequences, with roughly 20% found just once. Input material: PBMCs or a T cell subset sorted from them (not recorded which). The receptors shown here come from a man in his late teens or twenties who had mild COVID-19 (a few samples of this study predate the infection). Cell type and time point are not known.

The DNA of the CDR3 is TGTGCCGTCGCCAGGGGGCAGGGGCAGCCCCAGCATTTT. Translating gives CAVARGQGQPQHF. The chain links TRBV12-3 or TRBV12-4 to TRBJ1-5; 8 bases are shared with TRBD1. The CDR3 consists of 13 residues. Trimming took 11 bases from V and 7 from J; bases not matched to a gene: 10.

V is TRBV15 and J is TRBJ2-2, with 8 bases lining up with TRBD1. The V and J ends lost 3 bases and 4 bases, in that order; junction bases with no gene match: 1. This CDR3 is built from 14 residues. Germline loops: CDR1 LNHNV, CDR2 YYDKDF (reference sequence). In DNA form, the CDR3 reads TGTGCCACCAGCAGGGGACAGGCCACCGGGGAGCTGTTTTTT. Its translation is CATSRGQATGELFF.

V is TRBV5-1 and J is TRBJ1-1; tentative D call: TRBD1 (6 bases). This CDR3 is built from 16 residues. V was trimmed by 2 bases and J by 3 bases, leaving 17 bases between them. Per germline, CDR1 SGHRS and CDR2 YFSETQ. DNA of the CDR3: TGCGCCAGCAGCTTTTATATCGGGGGGGCGGACACTGAAGCTTTCTTT. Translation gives CASSFYIGGADTEAFF.

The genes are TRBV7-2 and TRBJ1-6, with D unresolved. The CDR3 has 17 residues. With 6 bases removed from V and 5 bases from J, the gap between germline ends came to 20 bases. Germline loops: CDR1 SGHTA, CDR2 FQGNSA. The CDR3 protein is CASRSPLQATDNSPLHF. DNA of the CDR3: TGTGCCAGCAGATCACCGTTGCAGGCGACTGATAATTCACCCCTCCACTTT.

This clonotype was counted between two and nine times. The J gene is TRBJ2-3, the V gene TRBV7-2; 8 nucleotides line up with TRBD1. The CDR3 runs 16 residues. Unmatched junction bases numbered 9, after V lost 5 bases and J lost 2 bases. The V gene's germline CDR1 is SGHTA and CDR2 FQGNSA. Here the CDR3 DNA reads TGTGCCAGCAGCCCAACGTGGACAGGGATCACAGATACGCAGTATTTT. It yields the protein CASSPTWTGITDTQYF.

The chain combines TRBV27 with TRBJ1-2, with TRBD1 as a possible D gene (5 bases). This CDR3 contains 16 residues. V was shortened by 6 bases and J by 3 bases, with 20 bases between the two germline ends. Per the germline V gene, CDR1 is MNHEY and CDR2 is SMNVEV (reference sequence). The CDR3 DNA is TGTGCCAGCAGCCGCCTAGGAGAGGGGAGGTACTATGGCTACACCTTC. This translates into CASSRLGEGRYYGYTF.

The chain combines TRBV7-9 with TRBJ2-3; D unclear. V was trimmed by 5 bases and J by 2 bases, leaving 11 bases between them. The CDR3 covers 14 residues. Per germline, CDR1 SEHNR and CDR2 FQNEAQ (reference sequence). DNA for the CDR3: TGTGCCAGCAGCGCAGTGGGCCCCACAGATACGCAGTATTTT. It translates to CASSAVGPTDTQYF.

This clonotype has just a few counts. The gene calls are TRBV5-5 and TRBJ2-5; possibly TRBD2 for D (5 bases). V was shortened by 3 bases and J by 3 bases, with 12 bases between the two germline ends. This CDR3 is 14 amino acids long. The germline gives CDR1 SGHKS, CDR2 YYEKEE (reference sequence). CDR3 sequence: CASSSWTGKETQYF. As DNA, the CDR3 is TGTGCCAGCAGCTCTTGGACTGGAAAAGAGACCCAGTACTTC.